The sequence of this TCR beta chain was determined in a study of T-cell memory formation after mild COVID-19. Constant-segment primers served in 5'RACE that generated TCR alpha and TCR beta cDNA libraries bearing sample barcodes and UMIs. TCRdb independently ran MiXCR on the 5' RACE reads; one entry per CDR3 protein. The sample has hundreds of thousands of distinct CDR3 sequences; more than 15% are singletons. The CDR3 consists of 11 residues. Trimming took 6 bases from V and 8 from J; bases not matched to a gene: 3. Concerning this clonotype itself: The antigen remains unidentified.

The study, taken as a whole, reports: Specificity for SARS-CoV-2 was not confirmed among the second-wave clones peaking on day 37. Later expanders leaned toward CD4+, whereas clones contracting from day 15 to 85 were balanced CD4/CD8. Of the contracting clones, CD4+ ones lay mainly in CM and EM, and CD8+ ones in EMRA.

The sample consisted of PBMCs or a T cell subset sorted from them (not recorded which). The clonotype originates from a man between 18 and 35 years old who had mild COVID-19 (a few samples of this study predate the infection). Cell type and time point are not known. This chain connects TRBV12-3 or TRBV12-4 to TRBJ1-2; 7 nucleotides agree with TRBD1. This CDR3 is CASRTGRGYTF. CDR3 sequence (DNA): TGTGCCAGCAGGACAGGGCGAGGCTACACCTTC.